This passage covers 25 T cell receptor beta chains from one sample sequenced in a study of molecular identifiers for immune sequencing clone quantification. Each CDR3 protein is one row after TCRdb ran MiXCR on the PCR reads. In the table there are just under 650,000 distinct CDR3 sequences, just under 20% of which are singletons. Material: naive CD8+ T cells from blood, with Jurkat cell RNA spiked in. Regarding subset: FACS-sorted CD8+CD4-CCR7+CD45RA+ naive T cells. The receptor set was obtained from a human donor in good health. Some libraries in this study had Jurkat cell RNA spiked in.

This clonotype was observed at least ten times. V gene TRBV10-3 combines with J gene TRBJ2-5; TRBD1 matches 9 bases. The V gene's germline CDR1 is ENHRY and CDR2 SYGVKD. The CDR3 is 15 amino acids. The V segment lost 5 bases and the J segment 5 bases; nucleotides outside the gene matches: 9. This chain's CDR3 is CAISTSTGGLETQYF. DNA of the CDR3: TGTGCCATCAGTACATCGACAGGGGGTCTCGAGACCCAGTACTTC.

In the case of this clonotype: A much larger clone lies one base from this, so it may be a read error. The chain couples TRBV7-2 to TRBJ2-7; TRBD1 aligns across 8 bases. Germline values: CDR1 SGHTA, CDR2 FQGNSA. The CDR3 consists of 17 residues. The CDR3, as DNA: TGTGCCTGCAGCCCCTTGTCGGGACAGGAGGACTCCTACGAGCAGTACTTC. This encodes CACSPLSGQEDSYEQYF.

As concerns this clonotype: This could be a read error, since a much larger clone is one nucleotide away. The CDR3, as DNA: TGTGCCAGCAGTTTCAGGGGTACTGGAAACACCGTATATTTT. It translates to CASSFRGTGNTVYF. The genes are TRBV28 and TRBJ1-3; possibly TRBD1 for D (6 bases). This CDR3 is built from 14 residues. Germline CDR1 is MDHEN and CDR2 is SYDVKM. Filled out from reference TRBV28 and TRBJ1-3, the complete variable domain reads DVKVTQSSRYLVKRTGEKVFLECVQDMDHENMFWYRQDPGLGLRLIYFSYDVKMKEKGDIPEGYSVSREKKERFSLILESASTNQTSMYLCASSFRGTGNTVYFGEGSWLTVV.

With regard to this clonotype: This could be a read error, since a much larger clone is one nucleotide away. This sequence joins TRBV19 and TRBJ2-5; 11 bases fit TRBD1. Unmatched junction bases numbered 6, after V lost 4 bases and J lost 5 bases. Germline CDR1 is LNHDA and CDR2 is SQIVND (reference sequence). The CDR3 consists of 15 residues. The CDR3 region has the DNA TGTGCCAGTAGTAATGGGGACAGGGGGGTCGAGACCCAGTACTTC. This translates into CASSNGDRGVETQYF.

This clonotype was found many times. The J gene is TRBJ1-1, the V gene TRBV5-1; D may be TRBD1 (6 bases). Trimming took off 1 base at V and 5 bases at J, with 9 bases between the two ends. The CDR3 has 13 residues. Per germline, CDR1 SGHRS and CDR2 YFSETQ. The CDR3 spells CASSLNTGTEAFF. The CDR3 DNA is TGCGCCAGCAGCTTGAACACAGGGACTGAAGCTTTCTTT.

Details on this clonotype: A much more abundant neighbour one base away suggests this may be a read error. V gene TRBV27 combines with J gene TRBJ1-1; 7 nucleotides align to TRBD1. This CDR3 has 14 amino acids. The V gene's germline CDR1 is MNHEY and CDR2 SMNVEV (reference sequence). The CDR3 is CASSWAGGNTGAFF. The DNA for the CDR3 is TGTGCCAGCAGTTGGGCAGGGGGGAACACTGGAGCTTTCTTT.

The chain links TRBV5-1 to TRBJ2-7; TRBD2 matches at 9 bases. V trimming: 2 bases; J trimming: 2 bases; junction bases outside the gene matches: 11. CDR3 size: 17 residues. Germline V gives CDR1 SGHRS, CDR2 YFSETQ. The CDR3 loop is CASSFTSTSGITYEQYF. The CDR3 DNA is TGCGCCAGCAGCTTTACATCGACTAGCGGTATAACCTACGAGCAGTACTTC.

This clonotype was detected ten times or more. The chain uses TRBV20-1 and TRBJ2-7; 15 nucleotides align to TRBD2. Germline-derived CDR1 and CDR2 are DFQATT and SNEGSKA (reference sequence). This CDR3 has 14 amino acids. V lost 4 bases and J lost 4; bases outside the gene matches: 2. The CDR3 is CSATGTSGGYEQYF. CDR3 coding DNA: TGCAGTGCTACTGGGACTAGCGGGGGGTACGAGCAGTACTTC.

This clonotype was detected ten times or more. V and J are TRBV12-5 and TRBJ1-1; perhaps TRBD1 as D (5 bases). V dropped 1 base and J dropped 4 bases, with 7 bases sitting between them. Per the germline V gene, CDR1 is LGHNT and CDR2 is FRNRAP. The CDR3 contains 13 residues. The CDR3 sequence is CASGLAGGTEAFF. CDR3 nucleotide sequence: TGTGCTAGTGGTTTGGCGGGGGGCACTGAAGCTTTCTTT.

The chain links TRBV6-4 to TRBJ2-3; a possible D gene is TRBD1 (5 bases). V lost 4 bases and J lost 0, with 11 bases in between. Germline lookup yields CDR1 MRHNA and CDR2 SNTAGT. This CDR3 has 15 residues. CDR3 protein: CASSGGHASTDTQYF. The CDR3 DNA is TGTGCCAGCAGTGGCGGACATGCTAGCACAGATACGCAGTATTTT.

This clonotype was found a few times. The rearrangement links TRBV19 to TRBJ1-1; D is unclear. CDR1 is LNHDA and CDR2 is SQIVND in the germline V gene (reference sequence). This CDR3 comprises 14 residues. V lost 2 bases, J lost 11 bases, and 18 bases lay in between. The CDR3, as DNA: TGTGCCAGTAGTATAACCCCAATGGTGCTTGGGGCTTTCTTT. Amino acid sequence: CASSITPMVLGAFF.

This clonotype was counted ten times or more. The chain links TRBV20-1 to TRBJ1-1; 10 nucleotides align to TRBD1. The V gene's germline CDR1 is DFQATT and CDR2 SNEGSKA (reference sequence). The CDR3 covers 13 residues. After removal of 3 bases from V and 5 bases from J, the junction contained 3 bases not matched to a gene. CDR3 nucleotide sequence: TGCAGTGCTAGTTGGGACAGGGGTACTGAAGCTTTCTTT. It is translated as CSASWDRGTEAFF.

At least ten counts were recorded for this clonotype. V and J are TRBV7-9 and TRBJ1-1, with TRBD1 identical over 7 bases. The CDR3 loop spans 13 amino acids. Germline values: CDR1 SEHNR, CDR2 FQNEAQ (reference sequence). With 8 bases clipped from V and 3 bases from J, the junction kept 6 bases outside the gene matches. CDR3 sequence: CASGQVLHTEAFF. CDR3 DNA sequence: TGTGCCAGCGGACAGGTCCTACACACTGAAGCTTTCTTT.

The J gene is TRBJ2-1, the V gene TRBV5-6; D is uncertain. The V end lost 1 base, the J end lost 4 bases, and 12 bases lay between the germline ends. Per germline, CDR1 SGHDT and CDR2 YYEEEE. CDR3 length: 15 amino acids. The CDR3 reads CASSLRVQTYNEQFF. The DNA of the CDR3 is TGTGCCAGCAGCTTGCGGGTACAGACTTACAATGAGCAGTTCTTC.

Notes on this clonotype: A much bigger clone sits one base away, suggesting this may be a read error. Because it lacks the conserved phenylalanine or tryptophan at the end, this CDR3 is likely a read error. The CDR3 bases are TGTGCCAGCAGCTTGGAGTTGAATTCACCCCTCCACCTT. Its translation: CASSLELNSPLHL. The rearrangement joins TRBV5-3 to TRBJ1-6; no clear D gene. TRBV5-3 is treated as an ORF (open reading frame) with a function not yet certain. The CDR3 is made up of 13 amino acids.

There are a few counts of this clonotype. The rearrangement uses TRBV4-1 and TRBJ2-1; 7 bases line up with TRBD1. Germline-derived CDR1 and CDR2 are MGHRA and YSYEKL. The CDR3 is 15 residues long. The junction had 8 bases not matched to a gene; V was cut back by 5 bases and J by 4 bases. The CDR3 nucleotides read TGCGCCAGCAGCATTCGACAGGGCGATTACAATGAGCAGTTCTTC. As protein: CASSIRQGDYNEQFF.

This clonotype was seen ten or more times. The chain recombines TRBV7-3 with TRBJ2-2, with TRBD1 matching over 7 bases. This CDR3 is built from 16 residues. Germline lookup yields CDR1 SGHTA and CDR2 FQGTGA. After removal of 0 bases from V and 5 bases from J, the junction contained 6 bases not matched to a gene. Here the CDR3 reads CASSLTAGGSTGELFF. CDR3 DNA sequence: TGTGCCAGCAGCTTAACCGCAGGGGGTAGTACCGGGGAGCTGTTTTTT.

Many counts were recorded for this clonotype. The chain uses TRBV29-1 and TRBJ2-2; D is uncertain. Germline V gives CDR1 SQVTM, CDR2 ANQGSEA. The CDR3 contains 12 residues. The V and J ends lost 6 bases and 6 bases respectively, with 11 bases between them. The CDR3 bases are TGCAGCGTCCTAGGCGTGCCCGGGGAGCTGTTTTTT. This gives the protein CSVLGVPGELFF.

This clonotype occurred many times. The chain recombines TRBV11-2 with TRBJ2-5; 12 bases fit TRBD2. The CDR3 runs to 15 residues. J gave up 5 bases and V 6 bases, and 7 bases lay outside the gene matches. Germline values: CDR1 SGHAT, CDR2 FQNNGV. CDR3 region: CASSFGLAGIETQYF. The DNA of the CDR3 is TGTGCCAGCAGTTTCGGACTAGCGGGAATTGAGACCCAGTACTTC.

As concerns this clonotype: One base away lies a much larger clone, so this may be a sequencing read error. V is TRBV3-1 and J is TRBJ2-1; D gene uncertain. The length of the CDR3 is 15 residues. Germline V gene data show CDR1 as LGHDT and CDR2 as YNNKEL (reference sequence). The CDR3, as DNA: TGTGCCGCGTCTTTCCGGGCGAGCTCCTGCAATGAGCAGTTCTTC. Its protein is CAASFRASSCNEQFF.

There are many counts of this clonotype. The chain carries TRBV12-3 or TRBV12-4 and TRBJ2-3; 7 bases are a match to TRBD2. The CDR3 spans 17 residues. After removal of 1 base from V and 0 bases from J, the junction contained 7 bases not matched to a gene. CDR3 residues: CASSLVSSGYSTDTQYF. Written as DNA, the CDR3 is TGTGCCAGCAGTTTAGTATCTAGCGGATATAGCACAGATACGCAGTATTTT.

This clonotype was recorded many times. The chain recombines TRBV7-9 with TRBJ2-5; D call uncertain. Germline V gives CDR1 SEHNR, CDR2 FQNEAQ (reference sequence). V lost 1 base to trimming and J lost 3 bases, with 9 bases between them. The CDR3 is made up of 14 amino acids. The CDR3 sequence is CASSLVQVKETQYF. The CDR3 coding sequence is TGTGCCAGCAGCTTAGTGCAGGTGAAAGAGACCCAGTACTTC.

Regarding this clonotype: Given a much more abundant clone one base away, this may be a read error. The chain uses TRBV5-1 and TRBJ2-7; D could derive from TRBD1 or TRBD2 (6 bases each). The V gene lost 0 bases and the J gene lost 3 bases, with 13 bases spanning the gap. The CDR3 is 15 residues long. The germline V gene has CDR1 SGHRS and CDR2 YFSETQ. CDR3 DNA sequence: TGCGCCAGCAGCTTGGGCGAGGGGGGAGGCTACGAGCAGTACTTC. The encoded protein is CASSLGEGGGYEQYF.

This clonotype came up many times. The chain has TRBV4-3 and TRBJ2-1; maybe TRBD2 (6 bases). Trimming stripped 0 bases from V and 5 bases from J, with 11 bases between. Germline CDR1 LGHNA, CDR2 YSLEER. The CDR3 loop spans 15 amino acids. CDR3 sequence reads: CASSQEGLLDNEQFF. CDR3 sequence (DNA): TGCGCCAGCAGCCAAGAGGGACTTCTCGACAATGAGCAGTTCTTC.

This chain connects TRBV4-3 to TRBJ2-7; possibly TRBD2 for D (6 bases). The germline CDR1 and CDR2 sequences are LGHNA and YSLEER. This CDR3 contains 15 residues. V lost 0 bases, J lost 6 bases, and 15 bases lay in between. CDR3 DNA: TGCGCCAGCAGCCAAGATCGGGGAGGAGGACTCGAGCAGTACTTC. Translated: CASSQDRGGGLEQYF.